This is a list of T cell receptor beta chains from one sample in a study of cytomegalovirus exposure and HLA in healthy donors. The data were produced by immunoSEQ multiplex PCR, yet TCRdb's version contains in-frame clones alone and is incomplete. The sample comprises 150,000 or so clones, roughly 80% of which are singletons, and 6.6% rests with the top ten. Sequencing was performed on PBMCs. The receptors come from a woman in her fifties or sixties in good health and CMV-seropositive. The CDR3 runs from the conserved cysteine through the conserved F or W. The D gene is left open where the match is weak. Some rows mark clone size as missing; the rest say once, few, many or name a class of expanded clone.

12 TRBJ1-1 . . TRBV29-1 CSAWGGNTEAFF TGCAGCGCGTGGGGAGGGAACACTGAAGCTTTCTTT
16 TRBJ1-2 . . TRBV19 CASKGGTAGTNYGYTF TGTGCCAGTAAGGGAGGGACGGCCGGCACTAACTATGGCTACACCTTC
14 TRBJ2-1 . . TRBV5-1 CASRYWEGEREQFF TGCGCCAGCAGATATTGGGAGGGGGAAAGAGAGCAGTTCTTC
13 TRBJ2-1 . TRBD1 TRBV2 CASSRTGQGEQFF TGTGCCAGCAGTCGGACAGGGCAAGGTGAGCAGTTCTTC
15 TRBJ2-5 . . TRBV6-5 CASSYSRSLLETQYF TGTGCCAGCAGTTACTCGAGAAGCCTCCTAGAGACCCAGTACTTC
17 TRBJ2-3 . . TRBV7-6 CASSFGNRDPGTDTQYF TGTGCCAGCAGCTTTGGAAACAGGGACCCTGGCACAGATACGCAGTATTTT
14 TRBJ1-5 . . TRBV6-1 CASSEHRQSQPQHF TGTGCCAGCAGTGAGCACAGGCAAAGTCAGCCCCAGCATTTT
14 TRBJ2-7 . TRBD2 TRBV13 CASSPGGSSYEQYF TGTGCCAGCAGCCCCGGGGGGAGCTCCTACGAGCAGTACTTC
16 TRBJ2-3 . TRBD2 TRBV6-6 CASSYRLAGSTDTQYF TGTGCCAGCAGTTATAGACTAGCGGGTAGCACAGATACGCAGTATTTT
14 TRBJ1-3 . . TRBV5-4 CASSREGNGNTIYF TGTGCCAGCAGCCGGGAGGGAAATGGAAACACCATATATTTT
14 TRBJ2-2 . TRBD2 TRBV6-6 CASSYSGGTGELFF TGTGCCAGCAGTTACTCGGGAGGGACCGGGGAGCTGTTTTTT
14 TRBJ1-3 . . TRBV6-1 CASKEQPTGNTIYF TGTGCCAGCAAAGAGCAACCAACTGGAAACACCATATATTTT
17 TRBJ1-4 . . TRBV4-2 CASSQSPDIATNEKLFF TGTGCCAGCAGCCAATCCCCCGACATTGCAACTAATGAAAAACTGTTTTTT
15 TRBJ1-1 . . TRBV4-1 CASTPSGGSDTEAFF TGCGCCAGCACCCCGTCGGGGGGCTCGGACACTGAAGCTTTCTTT
12 TRBJ2-7 . . TRBV10-2 CASSVPPGEQYF TGCGCCAGCAGTGTTCCCCCCGGCGAGCAGTACTTC
14 TRBJ1-4 few . TRBV30 CAWSASGGYEKLFF TGTGCCTGGAGTGCCTCGGGTGGGTACGAAAAACTGTTTTTT
15 TRBJ2-1 . TRBD1 TRBV7-6 CASSRDRGRENEQFF TGTGCCAGCAGTAGAGACAGGGGAAGGGAAAATGAGCAGTTCTTC
14 TRBJ2-5 few . TRBV5-1 CASSLTQDQETQYF TGCGCCAGCAGCTTGACACAGGACCAAGAGACCCAGTACTTC
12 TRBJ1-2 . . TRBV12-5 CASGQGDRGYTF TGTGCTAGTGGCCAAGGGGATAGAGGCTACACCTTC
16 TRBJ2-5 . . TRBV15 CATSRDKQVTRETQYF TGTGCCACCAGCAGAGATAAACAGGTTACTCGAGAGACCCAGTACTTC
14 TRBJ1-2 once . TRBV6-1 CASSEAGGLDGYTF TGTGCCAGCAGTGAAGCGGGGGGGCTGGATGGCTACACCTTC
15 TRBJ1-5 . . TRBV4-1 CASSQDSGEGQPQHF TGCGCCAGCAGCCAAGATTCGGGGGAGGGCCAGCCCCAGCATTTT
14 TRBJ1-1 . TRBD1 TRBV6-5 CASTGTGKNTEAFF TGTGCCAGCACTGGGACAGGGAAGAACACTGAAGCTTTCTTT
15 TRBJ2-3 . . TRBV7-8 CASSLGALFYDTQYF TGTGCCAGCAGCTTAGGAGCCCTTTTTTATGATACGCAGTATTTT
15 TRBJ1-1 . TRBD1 TRBV5-4 CASSLRRDRVSEAFF TGTGCCAGCAGCTTGCGCCGGGACAGGGTCTCTGAAGCTTTCTTT
14 TRBJ1-1 . TRBD1 TRBV6-5 CASSRQGAGTEAFF TGTGCCAGCAGTCGACAGGGGGCGGGCACTGAAGCTTTCTTT
14 TRBJ2-3 once TRBD1 TRBV28 CASRVQQGADTQYF TGTGCCAGCAGGGTACAACAGGGGGCGGATACGCAGTATTTT
13 TRBJ1-1 . . TRBV10-1 CASSESRLSEAFF TGCGCCAGCAGTGAGTCGAGACTCTCTGAAGCTTTCTTT
13 TRBJ1-6 . . TRBV2 CASSGRGRSPLHF TGTGCCAGCAGTGGCAGGGGCCGGTCACCCCTCCACTTT
13 TRBJ2-7 . . TRBV10-2 CASSEGQGGEQYF TGCGCCAGCAGTGAGGGGCAGGGCGGCGAGCAGTACTTC
13 TRBJ2-7 once . TRBV5-5 CASSFQSDYEQYF TGTGCCAGCAGCTTTCAGAGCGACTACGAGCAGTACTTC
16 TRBJ2-2 . TRBD2 TRBV6-5 CASSSGLAGVGGELFF TGTGCCAGCAGTTCGGGACTAGCGGGGGTGGGCGGGGAGCTGTTTTTT
14 TRBJ2-1 . . TRBV7-6 CASSKTGTYNEQFF TGTGCCAGCAGCAAAACAGGCACCTACAATGAGCAGTTCTTC
15 TRBJ2-1 . . TRBV9 CASSPSGLSYNEQFF TGTGCCAGCAGCCCATCGGGACTGTCCTACAATGAGCAGTTCTTC
14 TRBJ2-3 . TRBD2 TRBV30 CAHSAGAVTDTQYF TGTGCGCATTCAGCGGGGGCCGTTACAGATACGCAGTATTTT